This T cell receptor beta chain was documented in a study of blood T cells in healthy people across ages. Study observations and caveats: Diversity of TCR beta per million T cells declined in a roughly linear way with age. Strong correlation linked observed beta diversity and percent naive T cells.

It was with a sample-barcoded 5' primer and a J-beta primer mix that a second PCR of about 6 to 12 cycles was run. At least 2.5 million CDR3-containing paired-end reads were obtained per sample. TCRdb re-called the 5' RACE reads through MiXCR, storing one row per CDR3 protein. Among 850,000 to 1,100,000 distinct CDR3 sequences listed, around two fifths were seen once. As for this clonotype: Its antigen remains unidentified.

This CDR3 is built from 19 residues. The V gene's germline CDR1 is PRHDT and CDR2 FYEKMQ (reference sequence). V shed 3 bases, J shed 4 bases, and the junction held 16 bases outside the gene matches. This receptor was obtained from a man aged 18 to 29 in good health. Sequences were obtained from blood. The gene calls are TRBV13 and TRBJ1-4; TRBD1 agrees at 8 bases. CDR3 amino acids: CASSFSPLGQVPNNEKLFF. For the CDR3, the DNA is TGTGCCAGCAGCTTCTCGCCGTTGGGACAGGTCCCTAATAATGAAAAACTGTTTTTT.